A selection of T cell receptor beta chains follows, all from one sample in a study of T cell repertoires in cytomegalovirus infection. Their target antigens are unknown. TCRdb reprocessed the reads via MiXCR and lists one record per CDR3 protein. The sample records approximately 1,000,000 distinct CDR3 sequences, approximately 31% being singletons. This material consisted of cultured CD8+ T cells from PBMCs, taken from culture after CMV antigen stimulation. The source of these receptors is a human donor in good health (CMV status not recorded). Some clones in this sample may be carry-over from other donors' samples. Both conserved end residues are part of each CDR3. Each record gives: clone size, V gene, J gene, D gene, CDR3 DNA, CDR3 protein. The D gene is left open where the match is weak. For some rows the clone size is stated as once, few or many, or as a class when expanded; others skip it.

many	TRBV7-2	TRBJ2-5	TRBD2	TGTGCCAGCAGCTTATCAGCGGGGGGCAAAGAGACCCAGTACTTC	CASSLSAGGKETQYF
few	TRBV14	TRBJ2-5	TRBD1	TGTGCCAGCAGCACCCTCCGGGACAGGATGTTTGGGGAGACCCAGTACTTC	CASSTLRDRMFGETQYF
once	TRBV19	TRBJ2-1	.	TGTGTCAGTATGAGGCTAGCGACGGGTAATGAGCAGTTCTTC	CVSMRLATGNEQFF
few	TRBV7-3	TRBJ1-3	TRBD1	TGTGCCAGCAGCCCCGGGACAGGCCACCCTGGAAACACCATATATTTT	CASSPGTGHPGNTIYF
.	TRBV27	TRBJ2-7	TRBD1	TGTGCCAGCAGTTTATCCACAGGGGGCAGTTTCCACGAGCAGTACTTC	CASSLSTGGSFHEQYF
.	TRBV6-5	TRBJ2-2	.	TGTGCCAGCTTGCCAGAGAACACCGGGGAGCTGTTTTTT	CASLPENTGELFF
.	TRBV20-1	TRBJ2-7	TRBD2	TGCAGTGCTAGAGATCGGGCTAGCGGGAGCTACGAGCAGTACTTC	CSARDRASGSYEQYF
many	TRBV7-6	TRBJ2-5	TRBD2	TGTGCCAGCAGCTTAGTCTGGGGGGGGTACGAGACCCAGTACTTC	CASSLVWGGYETQYF
.	TRBV5-1	TRBJ1-6	TRBD1	TGCGCCAGCAGGAACGGACAGGGGAATTCACCCCTCCACTTT	CASRNGQGNSPLHF
few	TRBV6-1	TRBJ2-7	TRBD1	TGTGCCAGCAGTAGACAGGGCGGTCGATACGAGCAGTACTTC	CASSRQGGRYEQYF
.	TRBV7-9	TRBJ2-5	TRBD1	TGTGCCAGCAGCATATACACAGGGGGGCGTTACGAGACCCAGTACTTC	CASSIYTGGRYETQYF
few	TRBV7-6	TRBJ2-1	TRBD2	TGTGCCAGCAGCTTACCTAGCGGGGGGTACTCCTACAATGAGCAGTTCTTC	CASSLPSGGYSYNEQFF
few	TRBV10-3	TRBJ1-2	.	TGTGCCATTAGGACGCAGGGCTACACCTTC	CAIRTQGYTF
few	TRBV20-1	TRBJ1-1	.	TGCAGTGCTAGAGAGGTAGGACGGGGCACTGAAGCTTTCTTT	CSAREVGRGTEAFF
few	TRBV19	TRBJ1-2	.	TGTGCCAGTAGTATAGAAGGTGGCTACACCTTC	CASSIEGGYTF
many	TRBV7-9	TRBJ1-1	.	TGTGCCAGCAGCCCCCCGGAAGGGGACACCGAAAAAGCTTTCTTT	CASSPPEGDTEKAFF
.	TRBV11-2	TRBJ1-1	.	TGTGCCAGCAGCTTAGATCTGAGAGTCGGACCGAACACTGAAGCTTTCTTT	CASSLDLRVGPNTEAFF
.	TRBV7-3	TRBJ1-2	TRBD1	TGTGCCAGCTCCACGAGGACAGGGAACTATGGCTACACCTTC	CASSTRTGNYGYTF
few	TRBV27	TRBJ1-5	.	TGTGCCAGCAGTTCGTACCGGGATGGTATTTTTGGGCCCCAGCATTTT	CASSSYRDGIFGPQHF
.	TRBV19	TRBJ2-1	TRBD2	TGTGCCAGTAGTGATAGCGGGGGAAATGAGCAGTTCTTC	CASSDSGGNEQFF
.	TRBV2	TRBJ1-5	.	TGTGCCAGCAAAGGTAGGGATCTCAATCAGCCCCAGCATTTT	CASKGRDLNQPQHF
.	TRBV20-1	TRBJ1-6	.	TGCAGTGCTAGAGATCAACAGGGAAACTATAATTCACCCCTCCACTTT	CSARDQQGNYNSPLHF
.	TRBV24-1	TRBJ2-3	TRBD2	TGTGCCACCAGTGATTTGGGTAGCGGGGCTAGCACAGATACGCAGTATTTT	CATSDLGSGASTDTQYF
few	TRBV7-9	TRBJ2-1	TRBD2	TGTGCCAGCAGCTTAGCCCCCCGGGGGGGCAACAATGAGCAGTTCTTC	CASSLAPRGGNNEQFF
.	TRBV12-3/TRBV12-4	TRBJ1-2	TRBD1	TGTGCCAGCAGCCTGGACAGGAACTATGTCTACACCTTC	CASSLDRNYVYTF
.	TRBV12-3/TRBV12-4	TRBJ2-1	.	TGTGCCAGCAGTTTTAACAGGGCGAATGAGCAGTTCTTC	CASSFNRANEQFF
many	TRBV20-1	TRBJ1-2	TRBD1	TGCAGTGCCGGGACAGGGGACGGCTACACCTTC	CSAGTGDGYTF
.	TRBV5-6	TRBJ1-6	.	TGTGCCAGCAATTGGGGCCGGGGGTACAATAATTCACCCCTCCACTTT	CASNWGRGYNNSPLHF
.	TRBV12-5	TRBJ2-2	TRBD1	TGTGCTAGTGGTTTAAGGGGGCCTACGAACACCGGGGAGCTGTTTTTT	CASGLRGPTNTGELFF
once	TRBV7-9	TRBJ1-2	.	TGTGCCAGCAGCTTAGAGGAACAGCTTGCTAACTATGGCTACACCTTC	CASSLEEQLANYGYTF
many	TRBV7-8	TRBJ1-3	TRBD1	TGTGCCAGCAGCTTAGAGCCCGGACAGGTTCTCTCTGGAAACACCATATATTTT	CASSLEPGQVLSGNTIYF
few	TRBV20-1	TRBJ1-2	TRBD1	TGCAGTGCTAAGGGACAGGGGGGCGGGGGCTACACCTTC	CSAKGQGGGGYTF